The clone carrying this TCR beta chain has more than one count but fewer than ten. This sample was taken from a study of T cells after yellow fever vaccination. TCRdb recomputed calls from the 5' RACE reads with MiXCR, one row per CDR3 protein. Of around 49,000 distinct CDR3 sequences listed, about 6.8% are singletons. The CDR3 loop spans 15 amino acids. CDR1 is SGDLS, CDR2 YYNGEE, per germline. V was clipped by 4 bases and J by 6 bases; unmatched bases: 9. The sequence derives from a young man who received the YFV17D yellow fever vaccine. The rearrangement joins TRBV9 to TRBJ2-1; TRBD2 matches 8 bases. This specimen was CD8+ T cells not binding an NS4B(214-222) dextramer, sorted from PBMCs, taken 45 days after the yellow fever booster vaccination. The CDR3: CASSSRTSSGNEQFF. The CDR3 DNA reads TGTGCCAGCAGCTCTAGGACTAGCAGCGGCAATGAGCAGTTCTTC.